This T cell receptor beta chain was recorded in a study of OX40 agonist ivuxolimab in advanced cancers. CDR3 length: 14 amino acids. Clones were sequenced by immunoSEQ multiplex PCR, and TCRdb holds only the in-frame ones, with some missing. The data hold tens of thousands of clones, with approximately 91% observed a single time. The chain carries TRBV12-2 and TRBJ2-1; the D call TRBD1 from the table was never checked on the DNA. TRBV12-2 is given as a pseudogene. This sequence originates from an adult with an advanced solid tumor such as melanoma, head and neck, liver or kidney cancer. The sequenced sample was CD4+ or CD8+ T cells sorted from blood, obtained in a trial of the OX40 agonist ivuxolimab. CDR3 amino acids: CASRADRYYNEQFF. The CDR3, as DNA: TGTGCAAGTCGCGCAGACAGGTACTACAATGAGCAGTTCTTC.